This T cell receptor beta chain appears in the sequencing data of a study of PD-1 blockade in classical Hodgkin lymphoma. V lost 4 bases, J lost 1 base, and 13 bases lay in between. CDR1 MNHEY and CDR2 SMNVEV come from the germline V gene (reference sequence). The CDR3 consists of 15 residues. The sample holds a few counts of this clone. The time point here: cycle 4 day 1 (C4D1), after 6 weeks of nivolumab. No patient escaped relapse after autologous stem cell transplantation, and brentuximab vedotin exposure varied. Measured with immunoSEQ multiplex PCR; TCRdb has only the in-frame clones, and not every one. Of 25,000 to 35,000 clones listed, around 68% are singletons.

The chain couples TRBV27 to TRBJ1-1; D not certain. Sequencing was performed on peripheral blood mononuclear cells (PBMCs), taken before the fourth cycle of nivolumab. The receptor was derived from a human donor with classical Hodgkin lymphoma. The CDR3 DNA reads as TGTGCCAGCAGTTATCTAGGGATTTCGAACACTGAAGCTTTCTTT. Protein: CASSYLGISNTEAFF.